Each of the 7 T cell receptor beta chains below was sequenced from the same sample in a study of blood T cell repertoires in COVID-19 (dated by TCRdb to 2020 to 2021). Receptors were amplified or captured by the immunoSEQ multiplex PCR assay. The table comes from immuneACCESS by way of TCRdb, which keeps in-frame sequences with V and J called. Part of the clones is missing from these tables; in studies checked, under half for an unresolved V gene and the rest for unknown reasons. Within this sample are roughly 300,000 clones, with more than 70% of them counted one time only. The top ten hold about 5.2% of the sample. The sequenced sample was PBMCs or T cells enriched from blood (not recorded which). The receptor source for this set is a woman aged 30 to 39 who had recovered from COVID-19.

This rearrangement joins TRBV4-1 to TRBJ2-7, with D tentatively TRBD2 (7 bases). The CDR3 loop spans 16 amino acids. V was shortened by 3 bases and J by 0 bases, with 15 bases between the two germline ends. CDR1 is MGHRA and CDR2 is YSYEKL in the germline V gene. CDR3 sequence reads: CASSQGGWGPSYEQYF. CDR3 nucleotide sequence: TGCGCCAGCAGCCAGGGAGGGTGGGGGCCCTCCTACGAGCAGTACTTC.

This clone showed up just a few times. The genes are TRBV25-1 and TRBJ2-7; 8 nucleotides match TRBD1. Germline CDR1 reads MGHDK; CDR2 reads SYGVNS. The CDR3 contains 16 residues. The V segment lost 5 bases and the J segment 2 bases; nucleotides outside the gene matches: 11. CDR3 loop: CASSFGGTGRPYEQYF. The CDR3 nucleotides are TGTGCCAGCAGTTTTGGGGGGACAGGTAGGCCCTACGAGCAGTACTTC.

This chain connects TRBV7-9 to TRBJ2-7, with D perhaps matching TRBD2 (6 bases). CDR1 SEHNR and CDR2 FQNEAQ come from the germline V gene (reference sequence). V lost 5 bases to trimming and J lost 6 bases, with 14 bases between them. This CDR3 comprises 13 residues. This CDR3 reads CASSQTRGGEQYF. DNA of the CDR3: TGTGCCAGCAGCCAAACCCGGGGAGGCGAGCAGTACTTC.

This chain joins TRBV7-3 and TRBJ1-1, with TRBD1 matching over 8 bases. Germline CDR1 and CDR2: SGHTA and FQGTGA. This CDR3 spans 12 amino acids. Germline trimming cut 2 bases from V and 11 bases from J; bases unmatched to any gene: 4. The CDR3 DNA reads TGTGCCAGCAGCTTATACCAGGGGGCTGCTTTCTTT. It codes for CASSLYQGAAFF.

The CDR3 coding sequence is TGTGCCAGCAGTTACCGCAGGGGTGGAGAAAAACTGTTTTTT. The encoded protein is CASSYRRGGEKLFF. This chain joins TRBV6-2 or TRBV6-3 and TRBJ1-4, with TRBD1 as a possible D gene (6 bases). Germline CDR1 is MNHEY and CDR2 is SVGEGT. Trimming stripped 2 bases from V and 8 bases from J, with 12 bases between. The CDR3 runs 14 residues.

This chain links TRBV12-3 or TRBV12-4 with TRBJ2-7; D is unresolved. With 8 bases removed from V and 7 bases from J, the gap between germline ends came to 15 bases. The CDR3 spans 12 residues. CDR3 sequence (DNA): TGTGCCAGCGGAGTGTGGGTCGGAGAGCAGTACTTC. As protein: CASGVWVGEQYF.

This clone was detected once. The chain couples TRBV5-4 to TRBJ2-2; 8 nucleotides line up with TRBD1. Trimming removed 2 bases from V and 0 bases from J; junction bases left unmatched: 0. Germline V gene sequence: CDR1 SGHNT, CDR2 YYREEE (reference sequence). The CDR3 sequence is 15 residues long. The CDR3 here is CASSLQGANTGELFF. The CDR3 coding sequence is TGTGCCAGCAGCTTACAGGGGGCGAACACCGGGGAGCTGTTTTTT.